The rows below give T cell receptor beta chains drawn from one sample of a study of blood T cell repertoires in COVID-19. Measured with immunoSEQ multiplex PCR; TCRdb has only the in-frame clones, and not every one. The table includes fewer than 20,000 clones, roughly 80% detected once. The sequenced sample consisted of peripheral blood. Receptors were obtained from a woman in her 70s with active COVID-19. The CDR3 runs from the conserved cysteine through the conserved F or W. D genes are given only for firm matches. The size field is filled for only some rows; it gives once, few, many or a size class.

CDR3 protein,CDR3 DNA,clone size,V gene,D gene,J gene
CASSKTSRSYNEQFF,TGTGCCAGCAGCAAGACTAGCAGAAGCTACAATGAGCAGTTCTTC,NA,TRBV6-5,TRBD2,TRBJ2-1
CASSSSTSGTYEQYF,TGTGCCAGTAGCTCATCGACTAGCGGTACCTACGAGCAGTACTTC,NA,TRBV19,TRBD2,TRBJ2-7
CSAFTSVWHYTF,TGCAGCGCCTTTACATCAGTCTGGCACTACACCTTC,NA,TRBV29-1,NA,TRBJ1-2
CATSGTQRNSGRVNTEAFF,TGTGCCACCAGCGGAACGCAGAGGAATAGTGGCAGGGTGAACACTGAAGCTTTCTTT,NA,TRBV15,NA,TRBJ1-1
CASSVGQAGELFF,TGTGCCAGCAGCGTAGGTCAGGCCGGGGAGCTGTTTTTT,few,TRBV9,NA,TRBJ2-2
CSVASGQSVGDTQYF,TGCAGCGTTGCAAGTGGACAGTCGGTCGGGGATACGCAGTATTTT,once,TRBV29-1,NA,TRBJ2-3
CASSMRVENTEAFF,TGTGCCAGTAGTATGAGGGTAGAGAACACTGAAGCTTTCTTT,NA,TRBV19,NA,TRBJ1-1
CASSHQAGAGDTQYF,TGTGCCAGCAGCCACCAAGCGGGAGCCGGAGATACGCAGTATTTT,few,TRBV14,TRBD2,TRBJ2-3
CASSFGLAGGPQNEQYF,TGTGCCAGCAGCTTTGGACTAGCGGGAGGGCCACAGAACGAGCAGTACTTC,NA,TRBV7-2,TRBD2,TRBJ2-7
CSVERSEPSSYNEQFF,TGCAGCGTTGAAAGGTCTGAGCCTAGCTCCTACAATGAGCAGTTCTTC,NA,TRBV29-1,NA,TRBJ2-1
CASSLTGGSGANVLTF,TGTGCCAGCAGCTTAACAGGGGGCTCTGGGGCCAACGTCCTGACTTTC,NA,TRBV7-6,TRBD1,TRBJ2-6
CASSLQGLGNQPQHF,TGTGCCAGCAGCCTACAGGGATTGGGCAATCAGCCCCAGCATTTT,NA,TRBV5-6,NA,TRBJ1-5
CAISESTSEQFF,TGTGCCATCAGTGAGTCAACGAGTGAGCAGTTCTTC,NA,TRBV10-3,NA,TRBJ2-1
CASSFAGAYDNEQFF,TGTGCCAGCAGCTTCGCTGGGGCGTACGACAATGAGCAGTTCTTC,NA,TRBV11-1,NA,TRBJ2-1
CASLLTGQSETQYF,TGTGCCAGCCTTCTCACGGGACAGTCGGAGACCCAGTACTTC,NA,TRBV6-6,TRBD1,TRBJ2-5
CASSGSSYEQYF,TGTGCCAGCAGTGGGAGCTCCTACGAGCAGTACTTC,NA,TRBV12-3/TRBV12-4,NA,TRBJ2-7
CASSLEGSTDTQYF,TGTGCCAGCAGCTTAGAGGGGTCTACAGATACGCAGTATTTT,NA,TRBV7-9,NA,TRBJ2-3
CASSQGDLGHNEQFF,TGTGCCAGCAGCCAAGGGGACTTGGGACACAATGAGCAGTTCTTC,once,TRBV3-1/TRBV3-2,NA,TRBJ2-1
CASSLFRTPLGSEQFF,TGTGCCAGCAGCTTGTTCAGGACACCCCTCGGGAGTGAGCAGTTCTTC,NA,TRBV5-6,NA,TRBJ2-1
CASDKMGNQPQHF,TGTGCCAGCGACAAGATGGGCAATCAGCCCCAGCATTTT,NA,TRBV28,NA,TRBJ1-5
CASSSGTKTDTQYF,TGTGCCAGCAGTTCCGGGACTAAAACAGATACGCAGTATTTT,NA,TRBV5-4,TRBD2,TRBJ2-3
CASSPAGQEYYGYTF,TGCGCCAGCAGCCCAGCGGGACAGGAGTACTATGGCTACACCTTC,NA,TRBV5-1,TRBD1,TRBJ1-2
CASSLVASGYNEQFF,TGCGCCAGCAGCTTGGTGGCTAGCGGATACAATGAGCAGTTCTTC,NA,TRBV5-1,TRBD2,TRBJ2-1
CASSESPIRGAFF,TGTGCCAGCAGTGAATCACCAATAAGAGGAGCTTTCTTT,NA,TRBV6-1,NA,TRBJ1-1
CSVEYSGNTIYF,TGCAGCGTTGAGTACTCTGGAAACACCATATATTTT,medium-sized,TRBV29-1,NA,TRBJ1-3
CASSVTGGGYTF,TGTGCCAGCAGCGTAACAGGGGGCGGCTACACCTTC,NA,TRBV5-6,TRBD1,TRBJ1-2
CASTAGGAYNEQFF,TGTGCCAGCACCGCGGGAGGGGCCTACAATGAGCAGTTCTTC,NA,TRBV6-5,TRBD2,TRBJ2-1
CASSPGAGQETQYF,TGCGCCAGCAGCCCCGGAGCGGGCCAAGAGACCCAGTACTTC,once,TRBV4-3,NA,TRBJ2-5
CASRPSGSGRETQYF,TGTGCCAGCAGACCCAGCGGGAGTGGCAGAGAGACCCAGTACTTC,NA,TRBV2,TRBD2,TRBJ2-5
CASSLTINEQFF,TGTGCCAGCAGCTTAACAATAAATGAGCAGTTCTTC,NA,TRBV5-5,NA,TRBJ2-1
CASSTPGGPRYEQYF,TGTGCCAGCAGTACCCCGGGGGGACCTCGCTACGAGCAGTACTTC,NA,TRBV6-2/TRBV6-3,TRBD2,TRBJ2-7
CSVEDQEGGSSGANVLTF,TGCAGCGTTGAAGATCAGGAGGGAGGATCCTCTGGGGCCAACGTCCTGACTTTC,NA,TRBV29-1,NA,TRBJ2-6
CASSYPYRVQGRDYGYTF,TGTGCCAGCAGTTACCCTTACAGGGTGCAAGGGAGGGACTATGGCTACACCTTC,NA,TRBV6-8,NA,TRBJ1-2
CASSVGYGNQPQHF,TGTGCCAGCAGCGTAGGTTATGGCAATCAGCCCCAGCATTTT,NA,TRBV9,NA,TRBJ1-5
CASSFSLARTVYNEQFF,TGTGCCAGCAGCTTTTCGCTAGCGAGGACCGTCTACAATGAGCAGTTCTTC,NA,TRBV7-9,NA,TRBJ2-1
CASAAGRDYGYTF,TGTGCCAGCGCTGCAGGGCGTGACTATGGCTACACCTTC,medium-sized,TRBV28,NA,TRBJ1-2
CASSFYSNNEQFF,TGTGCCAGCAGCTTTTACAGTAACAATGAGCAGTTCTTC,large,TRBV7-3,NA,TRBJ2-1